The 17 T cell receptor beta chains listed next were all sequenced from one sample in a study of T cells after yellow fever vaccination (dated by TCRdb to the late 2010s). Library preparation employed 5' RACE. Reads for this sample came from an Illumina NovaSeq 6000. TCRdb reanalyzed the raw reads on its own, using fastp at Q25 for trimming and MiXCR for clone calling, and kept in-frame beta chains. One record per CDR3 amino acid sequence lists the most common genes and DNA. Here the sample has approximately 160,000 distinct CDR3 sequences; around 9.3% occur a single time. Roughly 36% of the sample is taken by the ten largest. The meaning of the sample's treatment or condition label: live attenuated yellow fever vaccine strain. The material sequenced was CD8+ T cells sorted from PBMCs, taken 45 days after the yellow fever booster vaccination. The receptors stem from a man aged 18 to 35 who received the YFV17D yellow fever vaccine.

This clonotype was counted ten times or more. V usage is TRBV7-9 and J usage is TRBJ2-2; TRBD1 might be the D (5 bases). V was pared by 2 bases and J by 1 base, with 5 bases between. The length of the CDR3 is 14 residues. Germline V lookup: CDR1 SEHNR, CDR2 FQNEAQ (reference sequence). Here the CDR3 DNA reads TGTGCCAGCAGCTTACAGGGGAACACCGGGGAGCTGTTTTTT. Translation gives CASSLQGNTGELFF.

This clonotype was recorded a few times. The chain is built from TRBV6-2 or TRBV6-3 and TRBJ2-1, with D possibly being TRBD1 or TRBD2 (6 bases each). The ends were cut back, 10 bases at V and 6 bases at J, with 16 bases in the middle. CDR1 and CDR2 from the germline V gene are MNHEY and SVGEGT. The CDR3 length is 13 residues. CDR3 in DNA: TGTGCCACTAGCGCAGGGGTCTCCAATGAGCAGTTCTTC. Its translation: CATSAGVSNEQFF.

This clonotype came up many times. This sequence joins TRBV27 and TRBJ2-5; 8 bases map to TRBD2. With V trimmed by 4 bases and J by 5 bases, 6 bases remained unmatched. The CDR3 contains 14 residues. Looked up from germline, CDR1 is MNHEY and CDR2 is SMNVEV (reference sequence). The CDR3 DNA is TGTGCCAGCAGTTGGGCGGGGGGCCCGGAGACCCAGTACTTC. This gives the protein CASSWAGGPETQYF.

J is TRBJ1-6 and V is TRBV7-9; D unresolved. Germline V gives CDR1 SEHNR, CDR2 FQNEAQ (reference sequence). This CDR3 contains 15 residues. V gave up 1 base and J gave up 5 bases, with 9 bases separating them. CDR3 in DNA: TGTGCCAGCAGCTTAGGACCGCCCCATAATTCACCCCTCCACTTT. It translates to CASSLGPPHNSPLHF.

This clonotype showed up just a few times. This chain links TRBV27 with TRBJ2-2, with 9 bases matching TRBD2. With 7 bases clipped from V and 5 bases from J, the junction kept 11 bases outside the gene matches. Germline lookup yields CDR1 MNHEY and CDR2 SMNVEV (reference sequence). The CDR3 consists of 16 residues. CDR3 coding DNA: TGTGCCAGCAAAAGAGGCGGGCTAGCGGGGACCGGGGAGCTGTTTTTT. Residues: CASKRGGLAGTGELFF.

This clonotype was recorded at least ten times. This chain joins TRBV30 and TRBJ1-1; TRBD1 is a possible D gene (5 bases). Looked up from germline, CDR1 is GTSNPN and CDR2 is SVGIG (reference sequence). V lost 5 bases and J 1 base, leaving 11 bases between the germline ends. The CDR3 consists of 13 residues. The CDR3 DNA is TGTGCCTGGCGGGACTCCGGGAACACTGAAGCTTTCTTT. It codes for CAWRDSGNTEAFF.

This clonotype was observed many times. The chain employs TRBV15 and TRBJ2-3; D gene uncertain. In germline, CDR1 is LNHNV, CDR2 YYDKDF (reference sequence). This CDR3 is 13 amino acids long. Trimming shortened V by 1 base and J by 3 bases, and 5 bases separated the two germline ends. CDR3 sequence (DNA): TGTGCCACCAGCAGAGTCGGGACAGATACGCAGTATTTT. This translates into CATSRVGTDTQYF.

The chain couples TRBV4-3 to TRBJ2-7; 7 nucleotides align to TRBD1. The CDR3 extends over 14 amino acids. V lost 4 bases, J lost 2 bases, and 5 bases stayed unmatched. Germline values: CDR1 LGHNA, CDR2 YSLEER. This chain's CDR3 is CASSPGTATYEQYF. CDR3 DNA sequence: TGCGCCAGCAGCCCCGGGACAGCTACCTACGAGCAGTACTTC.

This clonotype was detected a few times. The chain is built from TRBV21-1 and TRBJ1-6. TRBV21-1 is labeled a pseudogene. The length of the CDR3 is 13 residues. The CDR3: CASSNGINSPLHF. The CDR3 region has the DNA TGTGCCAGCAGCAACGGTATTAATTCACCCCTCCACTTT.

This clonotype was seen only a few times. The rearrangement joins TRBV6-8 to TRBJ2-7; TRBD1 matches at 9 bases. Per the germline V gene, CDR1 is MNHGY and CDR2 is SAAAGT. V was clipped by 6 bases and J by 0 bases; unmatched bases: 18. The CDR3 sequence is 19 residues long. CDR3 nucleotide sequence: TGTGCCAGCAGACCGTTCGCGTGGGGACAGGGATCCGGCTCCTACGAGCAGTACGTC. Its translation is CASRPFAWGQGSGSYEQYV.

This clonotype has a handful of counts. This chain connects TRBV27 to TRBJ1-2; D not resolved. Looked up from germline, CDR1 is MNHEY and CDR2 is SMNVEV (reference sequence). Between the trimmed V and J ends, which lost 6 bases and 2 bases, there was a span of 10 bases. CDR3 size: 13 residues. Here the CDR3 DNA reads TGTGCCAGCAGCCCTAGGGAAAACTATGGCTACACCTTC. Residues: CASSPRENYGYTF.

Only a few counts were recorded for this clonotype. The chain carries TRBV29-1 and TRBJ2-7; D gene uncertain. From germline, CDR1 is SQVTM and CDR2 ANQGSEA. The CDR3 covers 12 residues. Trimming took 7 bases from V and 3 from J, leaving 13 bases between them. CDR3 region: CSAISTYYEQYF. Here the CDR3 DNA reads TGCAGCGCCATATCTACTTACTACGAGCAGTACTTC.

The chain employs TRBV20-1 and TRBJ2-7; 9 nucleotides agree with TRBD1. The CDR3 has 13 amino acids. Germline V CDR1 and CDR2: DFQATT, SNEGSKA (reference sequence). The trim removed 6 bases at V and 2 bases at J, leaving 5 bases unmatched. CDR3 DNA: TGCAGTGCGGTTGGACAGGGGACCTACGAGCAGTACTTC. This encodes CSAVGQGTYEQYF.

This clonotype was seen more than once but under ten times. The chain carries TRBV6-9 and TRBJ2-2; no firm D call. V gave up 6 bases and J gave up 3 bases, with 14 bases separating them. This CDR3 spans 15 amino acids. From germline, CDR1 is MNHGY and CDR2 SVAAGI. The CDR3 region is CASSPTGPDTGELFF. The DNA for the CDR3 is TGTGCCAGCAGCCCCACGGGTCCCGACACCGGGGAGCTGTTTTTT.

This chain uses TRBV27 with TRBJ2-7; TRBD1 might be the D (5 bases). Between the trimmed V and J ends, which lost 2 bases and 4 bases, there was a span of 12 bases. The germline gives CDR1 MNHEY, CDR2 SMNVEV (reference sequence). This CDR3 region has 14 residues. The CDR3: CASSLQGGPYEQYF. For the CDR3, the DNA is TGTGCCAGCAGTTTACAGGGTGGACCTTACGAGCAGTACTTC.

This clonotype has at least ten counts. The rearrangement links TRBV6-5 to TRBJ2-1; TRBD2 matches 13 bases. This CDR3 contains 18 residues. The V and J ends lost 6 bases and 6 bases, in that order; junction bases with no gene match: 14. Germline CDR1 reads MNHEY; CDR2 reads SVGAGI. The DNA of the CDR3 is TGTGCCAGCAGCCTAACCGGGACTAGCGGGATATCGGGCAATGAGCAGTTCTTC. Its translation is CASSLTGTSGISGNEQFF.

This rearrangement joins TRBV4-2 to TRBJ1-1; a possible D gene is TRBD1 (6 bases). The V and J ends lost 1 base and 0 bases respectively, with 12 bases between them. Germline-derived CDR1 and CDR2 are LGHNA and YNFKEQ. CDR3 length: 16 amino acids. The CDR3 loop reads CASSQADRTMNTEAFF. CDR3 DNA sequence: TGTGCCAGCAGCCAAGCCGACAGGACCATGAACACTGAAGCTTTCTTT.